This T cell receptor beta chain appears in the sequencing data of a study of OX40 agonist ivuxolimab in advanced cancers. Study-level background: Cancers in dose escalation were hepatocellular, melanoma, renal cell and head and neck. Participants, 80% to 90% male, averaged roughly 60 years of age, ranging from roughly 20 to 80. Under the entry rules, prior anti-PD-1, anti-PD-L1 or anti-CTLA-4 therapy was allowed, and roughly 43% had some.

The V gene's germline CDR1 is LNHNV and CDR2 YYDKDF (reference sequence). The CDR3 extends over 15 amino acids. J was trimmed by 3 bases and V by 5 bases; bases with no gene match: 6. The assay was immunoSEQ multiplex PCR, and TCRdb's table has in-frame clones only and misses some. The sample includes fewer than 75,000 clones, approximately 90% seen only once; the top ten take 2% to 2.5%. Sequencing used CD4+ or CD8+ T cells sorted from blood, obtained in a trial of the OX40 agonist ivuxolimab. This chain joins TRBV15 and TRBJ1-1, with 10 bases that match TRBD1. This TCR was sampled from an adult with an advanced solid tumor such as melanoma, head and neck, liver or kidney cancer. CDR3 sequence (DNA): TGTGCCACCAGCTTGGGGGACAGGGGAGACACTGAAGCTTTCTTT. Translating gives CATSLGDRGDTEAFF.